These 22 T cell receptor beta chains came from one sample sequenced in a study of cytomegalovirus exposure and HLA in healthy donors (dated by TCRdb to about 2017). To prepare the library, the immunoSEQ multiplex PCR assay was applied. For the multiplex PCR, a mixture combining 60 forward primers for TCR Vbeta segments and 13 reverse primers for TCR Jbeta segments was used. Sourced from immuneACCESS, this table was stored by TCRdb with only in-frame sequences that have V and J called. A share of the clones is absent; for the studies checked, an unresolved V gene accounts for under half, and the remainder has no known explanation. This sample is represented by 40,000 to 55,000 clones; less than 85% of them were singletons. 8.1% of the sample is taken by the ten largest. The sample was PBMCs. All receptors derive from a man aged 25 to 45 in good health and CMV-seropositive.

The rearrangement uses TRBV19 and TRBJ2-1; tentatively, D is TRBD2 (6 bases). Per germline, CDR1 LNHDA and CDR2 SQIVND (reference sequence). Trimming stripped 5 bases from V and 7 bases from J, with 9 bases between. The CDR3 loop spans 12 amino acids. The CDR3 loop reads CASSRGGNEQFF. CDR3 DNA: TGTGCCAGTAGTCGTGGGGGGAATGAGCAGTTCTTC. Looking up the rest from reference TRBV19 and TRBJ2-1 gives the full variable domain: DGGITQSPKYLFRKEGQNVTLSCEQNLNHDAMYWYRQDPGQGLRLIYYSQIVNDFQKGDIAEGYSVSREKKESFPLTVTSAQKNPTAFYLCASSRGGNEQFFGPGTRLTVL.

V is TRBV29-1 and J is TRBJ2-7, with 9 bases identical to TRBD1. V lost 6 bases, J lost 6 bases, and 6 bases stayed unmatched. Germline values: CDR1 SQVTM, CDR2 ANQGSEA. This CDR3 spans 12 amino acids. The CDR3 loop reads CSVPDRGGEQYF. The CDR3 region has the DNA TGCAGCGTCCCGGACAGGGGCGGCGAGCAGTACTTC.

The CDR3 is CATRPGTGDTGGYTF. The CDR3 region has the DNA TGTGCCACCCGACCCGGGACAGGGGACACCGGTGGCTACACCTTC. The chain uses TRBV6-4 and TRBJ1-2; 10 bases line up with TRBD1. J gave up 7 bases and V 10 bases, and 15 bases lay outside the gene matches. CDR1 and CDR2 (germline): MRHNA, SNTAGT. The CDR3 totals 15 residues.

This chain links TRBV5-4 with TRBJ2-5; 8 bases fit TRBD2. Germline V gene lookup returns CDR1 SGHNT and CDR2 YYREEE (reference sequence). J was trimmed by 2 bases and V by 0 bases; bases with no gene match: 3. The CDR3 spans 15 residues. CDR3 amino acids: CASSLVPSGQETQYF. The CDR3 bases are TGTGCCAGCAGCTTGGTGCCTAGCGGGCAAGAGACCCAGTACTTC.

This chain connects TRBV27 to TRBJ1-1, with 7 nucleotides matching TRBD1. The CDR3 spans 16 residues. With V trimmed by 6 bases and J by 0 bases, 10 bases remained unmatched. Germline values: CDR1 MNHEY, CDR2 SMNVEV (reference sequence). The CDR3, as DNA: TGTGCCAGCAGCCGATTTTACAGGGGCATGAACACTGAAGCTTTCTTT. This codes for CASSRFYRGMNTEAFF.

The chain is built from TRBV6-4 and TRBJ1-1; tentative D call: TRBD1 (5 bases). The CDR3 covers 13 residues. The germline V and J ends were trimmed by 6 bases and 8 bases, with 16 bases remaining between them. CDR1 is MRHNA and CDR2 is SNTAGT in the germline V gene. DNA of the CDR3: TGTGCCAGCAGCCCCTCTGGGGCGCAGGAAGCTTTCTTT. Translated: CASSPSGAQEAFF.

The chain links TRBV10-2 to TRBJ1-4; 10 bases map to TRBD1. J lost 5 bases, V lost 8 bases, and 5 bases had no gene match. Germline V lookup: CDR1 WSHSY, CDR2 SAAADI. This CDR3 comprises 14 residues. DNA for the CDR3: TGCGCCAGCGGGGACAGGGGAGGGAATGAAAAACTGTTTTTT. Translation: CASGDRGGNEKLFF.

The chain has TRBV29-1 and TRBJ2-2; the match to TRBD1 covers 10 bases. Trimming removed 6 bases from V and 6 bases from J; junction bases left unmatched: 1. Germline loops: CDR1 SQVTM, CDR2 ANQGSEA. This CDR3 is 12 amino acids long. CDR3 sequence reads: CSVDRGPGELFF. The CDR3 DNA is TGCAGCGTAGACAGGGGGCCCGGGGAGCTGTTTTTT.

The CDR3 DNA reads TGTGCCAGCAGTTTATTCCAGGGTGCTCATGGCTACACCTTC. It is translated as CASSLFQGAHGYTF. The chain couples TRBV27 to TRBJ1-2; D possibly corresponds to TRBD1 (5 bases). The germline V gene has CDR1 MNHEY and CDR2 SMNVEV (reference sequence). V shed 1 base and J shed 6 bases, with 12 bases lying between them. CDR3 size: 14 residues.

The chain links TRBV27 to TRBJ1-3; the D is unclear. V was cut by 7 bases and J by 0 bases, with 13 bases left in between. Germline loops: CDR1 MNHEY, CDR2 SMNVEV (reference sequence). CDR3 length: 15 residues. The CDR3 here is CASTLWSYSGNTIYF. The CDR3 region has the DNA TGTGCCAGCACCCTCTGGAGCTACTCTGGAAACACCATATATTTT.

The chain links TRBV6-4 to TRBJ2-1; possible D gene TRBD2, 5 bases. The CDR3 loop spans 14 amino acids. V was trimmed by 3 bases and J by 5 bases, leaving 11 bases between them. CDR1 and CDR2 from the germline V gene are MRHNA and SNTAGT. The CDR3 loop is CASSETGSHNEQFF. The DNA for the CDR3 is TGTGCCAGCAGTGAAACGGGGTCCCACAATGAGCAGTTCTTC.

The chain is built from TRBV19 and TRBJ2-1; 8 nucleotides align to TRBD2. The V gene end was trimmed by 1 base and the J gene end by 6 bases; junction bases not matched to a gene: 2. CDR1 is LNHDA and CDR2 is SQIVND in the germline V gene (reference sequence). The CDR3 has 14 amino acids. The CDR3 DNA reads TGTGCCAGTAGTATAGCGGGGGGGCCCAATGAGCAGTTCTTC. It is translated as CASSIAGGPNEQFF.

The gene calls are TRBV19 and TRBJ1-3; D remains unclear. The CDR3 runs to 14 residues. Trimming took off 2 bases at V and 2 bases at J, with 7 bases between the two ends. Germline CDR1 LNHDA, CDR2 SQIVND (reference sequence). CDR3 nucleotide sequence: TGTGCCAGTAGTATATGGGGAGCTGGAAACACCATATATTTT. As protein: CASSIWGAGNTIYF.

The V gene is TRBV4-1, the J gene TRBJ2-7; D might be TRBD1 (6 bases). The V and J ends lost 0 bases and 4 bases respectively, with 13 bases between them. This CDR3 has 15 residues. Germline V gene sequence: CDR1 MGHRA, CDR2 YSYEKL. CDR3 amino acids: CASSQDRGLRYEQYF. The DNA of the CDR3 is TGCGCCAGCAGCCAAGACAGGGGTTTAAGGTACGAGCAGTACTTC.

V and J are TRBV4-1 and TRBJ2-1; 8 nucleotides agree with TRBD2. CDR3 length: 16 amino acids. In germline, CDR1 is MGHRA, CDR2 YSYEKL. Trimming cost V 1 base and J 6 bases; bases outside gene matches: 8. The CDR3 DNA sequence: TGCGCCAGCAGCCAAGTCGGCGGGCTAGCGGGCAATGAGCAGTTCTTC. It encodes CASSQVGGLAGNEQFF.

Worth noting for this clone: Since no conserved phenylalanine or tryptophan closes the CDR3, a read error is the likely cause. V is TRBV5-5 and J is TRBJ2-7, with D possibly being TRBD2 (5 bases). The CDR3 is made up of 15 amino acids. Germline CDR1 and CDR2: SGHKS and YYEKEE (reference sequence). Trimming pared 0 bases from V and 1 base from J, leaving 11 bases between. The CDR3 loop reads CASSLEDSRSYEQYL. In nucleotides, the CDR3 is TGTGCCAGCAGCTTGGAGGACTCACGGTCCTACGAGCAGTACCTC.

V usage is TRBV7-9 and J usage is TRBJ2-2, with D tentatively TRBD1 (6 bases). Germline V gives CDR1 SEHNR, CDR2 FQNEAQ (reference sequence). This CDR3 is built from 14 residues. V lost 5 bases and J 4 bases, leaving 11 bases between the germline ends. The CDR3 reads CASSLKTGTGELFF. The CDR3 DNA reads TGTGCCAGCAGCCTTAAGACAGGCACCGGGGAGCTGTTTTTT.

V and J are TRBV9 and TRBJ1-1, with D tentatively TRBD1 (5 bases). The CDR3 has 14 amino acids. Germline V gene sequence: CDR1 SGDLS, CDR2 YYNGEE. V gave up 4 bases and J gave up 3 bases, with 13 bases separating them. Here the CDR3 DNA reads TGTGCCAGCAGCCCCGAGGCAGGGTACACTGAAGCTTTCTTT. Its protein product is CASSPEAGYTEAFF. The variable domain in full, completed from reference TRBV9 and TRBJ1-1, reads DSGVTQTPKHLITATGQRVTLRCSPRSGDLSVYWYQQSLDQGLQFLIQYYNGEERAKGNILERFSAQQFPDLHSELNLSSLELGDSALYFCASSPEAGYTEAFFGQGTRLTVV.

This clone was recorded a few times. The chain recombines TRBV19 with TRBJ2-7; 7 bases are a match to TRBD2. After removal of 10 bases from V and 4 bases from J, the junction contained 7 bases not matched to a gene. CDR1 is LNHDA, CDR2 SQIVND, per germline (reference sequence). The CDR3 sequence is 12 residues long. The CDR3 here is CATRRGVYEQYF. The DNA for the CDR3 is TGTGCCACCCGACGGGGGGTGTACGAGCAGTACTTC.

This chain connects TRBV30 to TRBJ2-1; a weak D match, TRBD2 (6 bases). Looked up from germline, CDR1 is GTSNPN and CDR2 is SVGIG (reference sequence). CDR3 length equals 12 residues. V was pared by 4 bases and J by 7 bases, with 11 bases between. CDR3 bases: TGTGCCTGGACGGGGGTGCCAAATGAGCAGTTCTTC. Its translation: CAWTGVPNEQFF.

This clone occurred once. Germline and junction disagree at one end, which may indicate a read error. J is TRBJ1-5 and V is TRBV28; 8 bases agree with TRBD1. Germline assignment: CDR1 MDHEN and CDR2 SYDVKM. This CDR3 spans 19 amino acids. The CDR3 loop is CASTPPTGEHVWGNQPQHF. The CDR3 DNA is TGTGCCAGCACCCCCCCGACAGGGGAACATGTCTGGGGCAACCAGCCCCAGCATTTT.

The V and J genes are TRBV5-1 and TRBJ2-2; no clear D gene. The germline V gene has CDR1 SGHRS and CDR2 YFSETQ. With 3 bases removed from V and 0 bases from J, the gap between germline ends came to 9 bases. The length of the CDR3 is 15 residues. In DNA form, the CDR3 reads TGCGCCAGCAGCTACTCTCCAACGAACACCGGGGAGCTGTTTTTT. Its translation is CASSYSPTNTGELFF.